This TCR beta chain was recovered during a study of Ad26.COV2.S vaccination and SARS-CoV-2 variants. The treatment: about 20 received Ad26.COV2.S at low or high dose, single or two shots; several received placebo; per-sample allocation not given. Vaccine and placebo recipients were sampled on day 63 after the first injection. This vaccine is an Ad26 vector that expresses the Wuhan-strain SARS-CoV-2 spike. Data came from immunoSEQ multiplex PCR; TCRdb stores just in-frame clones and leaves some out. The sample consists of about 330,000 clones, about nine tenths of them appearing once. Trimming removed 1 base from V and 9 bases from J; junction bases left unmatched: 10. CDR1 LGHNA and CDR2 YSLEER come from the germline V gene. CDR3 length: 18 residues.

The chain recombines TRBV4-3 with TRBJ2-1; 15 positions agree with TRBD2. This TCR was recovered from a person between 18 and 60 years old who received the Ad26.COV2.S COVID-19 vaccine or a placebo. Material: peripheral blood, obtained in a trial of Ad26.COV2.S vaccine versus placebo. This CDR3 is CASSQGTSGRAGRSEQFF. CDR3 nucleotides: TGCGCCAGCAGCCAAGGGACTAGCGGGAGGGCCGGGCGGAGTGAGCAGTTCTTC.